This T cell receptor (beta chain) came from a study of beta chain features in type 1 diabetes. Overall study: The study examined 107,917,701 sorted cells across all samples. Study-wide points: The study found moderately but significantly shorter TCRB CDR3s in all four CD4+ subsets of Type 1 diabetes patients. The study left unresolved whether HLA type influences TCRB rearrangement. VDJ junctions sequenced from type 1 diabetes patients showed fewer insertions and more deletions.

As for this clone: Its antigen is not identified.

With 4 bases removed from V and 7 bases from J, the gap between germline ends came to 20 bases. Germline loops: CDR1 SGDLS, CDR2 YYNGEE. The CDR3 has 15 amino acids. As every portion of the isolated RNA was reverse transcribed, the sequencing read expressed TCRB transcripts. Clones were read by immunoSEQ multiplex PCR, and TCRdb kept only the in-frame ones, dropping some. The sample includes about 650,000 clones, over 10% of them seen just once. The receptor was derived from a man aged 25-45 years with type 1 diabetes. The rearrangement uses TRBV9 and TRBJ1-2; no reliable D call. What was sequenced was naive CD4+ T cells from blood. The DNA for the CDR3 is TGTGCCAGCAGCCCGCAGACCCACCCGCGGTCTGGCTACACCTTC. Amino acids: CASSPQTHPRSGYTF.